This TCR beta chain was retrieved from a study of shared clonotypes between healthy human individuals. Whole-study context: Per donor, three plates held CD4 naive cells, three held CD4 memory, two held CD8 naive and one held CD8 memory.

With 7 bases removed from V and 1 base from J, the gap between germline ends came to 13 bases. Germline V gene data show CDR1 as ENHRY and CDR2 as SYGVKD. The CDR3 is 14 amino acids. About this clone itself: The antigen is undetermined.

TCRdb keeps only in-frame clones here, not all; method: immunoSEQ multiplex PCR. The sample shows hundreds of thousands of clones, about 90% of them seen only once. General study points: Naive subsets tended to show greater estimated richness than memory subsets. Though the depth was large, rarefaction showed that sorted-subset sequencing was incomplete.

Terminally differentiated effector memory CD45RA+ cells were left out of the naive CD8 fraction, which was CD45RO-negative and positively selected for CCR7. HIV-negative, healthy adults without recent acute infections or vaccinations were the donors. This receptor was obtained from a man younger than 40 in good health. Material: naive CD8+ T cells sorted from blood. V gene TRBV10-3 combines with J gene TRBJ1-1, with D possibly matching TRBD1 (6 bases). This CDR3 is CAINPGQPNTEAFF. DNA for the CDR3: TGTGCCATCAACCCCGGACAGCCGAACACTGAAGCTTTCTTT.